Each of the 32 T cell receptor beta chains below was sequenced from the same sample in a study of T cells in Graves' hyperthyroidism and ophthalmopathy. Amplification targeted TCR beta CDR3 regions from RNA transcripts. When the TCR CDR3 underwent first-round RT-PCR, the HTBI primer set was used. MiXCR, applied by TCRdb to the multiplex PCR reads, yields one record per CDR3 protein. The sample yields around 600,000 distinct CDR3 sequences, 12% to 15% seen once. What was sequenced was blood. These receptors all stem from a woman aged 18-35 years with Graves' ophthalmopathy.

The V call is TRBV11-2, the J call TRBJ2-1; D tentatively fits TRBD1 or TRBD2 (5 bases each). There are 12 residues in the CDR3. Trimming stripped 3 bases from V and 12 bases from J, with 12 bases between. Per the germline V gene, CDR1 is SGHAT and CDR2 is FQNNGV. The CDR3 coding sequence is TGTGCCAGCAGCTTGAACGGGGCCCTGCAGTTCTTC. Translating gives CASSLNGALQFF.

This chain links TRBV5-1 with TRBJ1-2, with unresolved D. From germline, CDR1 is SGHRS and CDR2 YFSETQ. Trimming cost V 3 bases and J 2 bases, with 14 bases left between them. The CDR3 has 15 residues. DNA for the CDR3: TGCGCCAGCAGCTCCCGGGCCTCAGGCAACTATGGCTACACCTTC. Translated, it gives CASSSRASGNYGYTF. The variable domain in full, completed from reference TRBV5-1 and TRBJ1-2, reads KAGVTQTPRYLIKTRGQQVTLSCSPISGHRSVSWYQQTPGQGLQFLFEYFSETQRNKGNFPGRFSGRQFSNSRSEMNVSTLELGDSALYLCASSSRASGNYGYTFGSGTRLTVV.

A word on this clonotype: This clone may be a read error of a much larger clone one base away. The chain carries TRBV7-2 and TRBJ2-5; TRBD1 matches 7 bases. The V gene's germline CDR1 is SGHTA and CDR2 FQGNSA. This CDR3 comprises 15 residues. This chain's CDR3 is CASSWGTAKQGTQYF. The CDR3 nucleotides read TGTGCCAGCAGCTGGGGGACAGCCAAGCAAGGGACCCAGTACTTC.

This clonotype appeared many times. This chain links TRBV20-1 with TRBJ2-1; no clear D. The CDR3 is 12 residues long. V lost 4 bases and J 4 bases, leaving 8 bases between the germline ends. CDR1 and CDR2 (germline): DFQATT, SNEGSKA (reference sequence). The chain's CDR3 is CSATDGYNEQFF. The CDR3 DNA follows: TGCAGTGCTACAGACGGGTACAATGAGCAGTTCTTC.

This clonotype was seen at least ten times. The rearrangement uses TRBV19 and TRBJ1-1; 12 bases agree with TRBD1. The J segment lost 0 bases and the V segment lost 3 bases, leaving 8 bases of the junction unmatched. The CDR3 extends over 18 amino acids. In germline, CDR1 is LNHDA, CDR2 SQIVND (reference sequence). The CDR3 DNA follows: TGTGCCAGTAGTATGGCCCCGGGACAGGGGGCGATGAACACTGAAGCTTTCTTT. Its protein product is CASSMAPGQGAMNTEAFF.

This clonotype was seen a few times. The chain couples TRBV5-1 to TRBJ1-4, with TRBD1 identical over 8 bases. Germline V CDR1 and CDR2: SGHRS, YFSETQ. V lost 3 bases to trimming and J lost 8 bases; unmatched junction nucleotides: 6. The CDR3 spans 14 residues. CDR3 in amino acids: CASSWGDRWEKLFF. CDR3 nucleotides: TGCGCCAGCAGCTGGGGGGACAGGTGGGAAAAACTGTTTTTT.

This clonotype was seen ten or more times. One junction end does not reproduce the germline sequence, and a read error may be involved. The CDR3 DNA is TGTGCCAGCAGCCAAGGGGCGGGGGGGACTGAAGCTTTCTTT. It encodes CASSQGAGGTEAFF. V gene TRBV4-3 combines with J gene TRBJ1-1; a possible D gene is TRBD1 (5 bases). CDR3 length: 14 residues. CDR1 and CDR2 (germline): LGHNA, YSLEER.

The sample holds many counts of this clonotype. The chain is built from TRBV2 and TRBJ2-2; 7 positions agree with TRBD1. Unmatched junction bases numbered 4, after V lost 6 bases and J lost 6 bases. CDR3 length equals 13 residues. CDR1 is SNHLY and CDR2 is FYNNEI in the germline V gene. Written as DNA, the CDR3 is TGTGCCAGCAGCGACAGGGACCCCGGGGAGCTGTTTTTT. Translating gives CASSDRDPGELFF.

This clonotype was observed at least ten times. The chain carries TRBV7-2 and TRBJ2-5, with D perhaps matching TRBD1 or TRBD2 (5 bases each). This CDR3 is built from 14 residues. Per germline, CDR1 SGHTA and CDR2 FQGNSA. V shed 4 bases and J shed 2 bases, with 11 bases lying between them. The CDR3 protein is CASSSGTAQETQYF. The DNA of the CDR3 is TGTGCCAGCAGCTCCGGGACGGCACAAGAGACCCAGTACTTC.

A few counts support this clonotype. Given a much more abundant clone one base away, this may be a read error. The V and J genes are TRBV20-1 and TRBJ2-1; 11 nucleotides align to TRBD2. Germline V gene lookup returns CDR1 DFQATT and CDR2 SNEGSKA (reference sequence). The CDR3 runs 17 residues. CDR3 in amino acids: CSAPTPGLAERYNEQLF. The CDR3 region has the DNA TGCAGTGCTCCAACCCCGGGACTAGCGGAGAGGTACAATGAGCAGCTCTTC.

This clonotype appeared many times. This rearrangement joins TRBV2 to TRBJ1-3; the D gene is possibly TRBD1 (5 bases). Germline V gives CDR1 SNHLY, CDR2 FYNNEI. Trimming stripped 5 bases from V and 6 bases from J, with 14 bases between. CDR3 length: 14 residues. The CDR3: CASSLRGGTNTIYF. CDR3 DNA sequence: TGTGCCAGCAGTCTGAGGGGAGGCACAAACACCATATATTTT.

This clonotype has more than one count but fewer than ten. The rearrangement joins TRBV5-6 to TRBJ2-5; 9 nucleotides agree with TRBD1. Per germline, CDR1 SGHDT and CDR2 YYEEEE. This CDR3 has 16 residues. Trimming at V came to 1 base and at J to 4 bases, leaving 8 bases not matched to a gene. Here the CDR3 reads CASSLLATGGGETQYF. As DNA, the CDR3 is TGTGCCAGCAGCTTGCTTGCGACAGGGGGTGGAGAGACCCAGTACTTC.

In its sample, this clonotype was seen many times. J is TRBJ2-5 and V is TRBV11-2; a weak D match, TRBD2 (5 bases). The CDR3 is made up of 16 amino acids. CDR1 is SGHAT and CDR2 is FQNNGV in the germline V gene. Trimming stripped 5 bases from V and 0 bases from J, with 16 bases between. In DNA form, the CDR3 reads TGTGCCAGCAGCCGGCCGCGGGCAGCTCACCAAGAGACCCAGTACTTC. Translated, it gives CASSRPRAAHQETQYF. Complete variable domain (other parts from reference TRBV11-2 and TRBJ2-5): EAGVAQSPRYKIIEKRQSVAFWCNPISGHATLYWYQQILGQGPKLLIQFQNNGVVDDSQLPKDRFSAERLKGVDSTLKIQPAKLEDSAVYLCASSRPRAAHQETQYFGPGTRLLVL.

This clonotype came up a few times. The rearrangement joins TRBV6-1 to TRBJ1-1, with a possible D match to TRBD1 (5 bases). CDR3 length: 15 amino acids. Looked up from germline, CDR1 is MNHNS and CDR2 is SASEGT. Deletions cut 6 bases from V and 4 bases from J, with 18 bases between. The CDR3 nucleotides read TGTGCCAGCAGCCTTCGGTTGGGACTGATCACTGAAGCTTTCTTT. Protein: CASSLRLGLITEAFF.

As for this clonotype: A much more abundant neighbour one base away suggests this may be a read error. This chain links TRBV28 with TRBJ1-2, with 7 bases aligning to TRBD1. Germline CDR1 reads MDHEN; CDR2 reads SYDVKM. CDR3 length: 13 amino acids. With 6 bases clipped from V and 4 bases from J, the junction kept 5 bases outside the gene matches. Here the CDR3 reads CASSQGEVYGYTF. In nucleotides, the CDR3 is TGTGCCAGCAGCCAGGGGGAAGTCTATGGCTACACCTTC.

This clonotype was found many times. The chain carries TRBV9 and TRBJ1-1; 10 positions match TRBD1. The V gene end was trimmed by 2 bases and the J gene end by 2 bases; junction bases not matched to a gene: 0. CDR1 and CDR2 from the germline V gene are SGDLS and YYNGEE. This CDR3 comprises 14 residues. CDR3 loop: CASSVTGGNTEAFF. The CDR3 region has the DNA TGTGCCAGCAGCGTGACAGGGGGCAACACTGAAGCTTTCTTT. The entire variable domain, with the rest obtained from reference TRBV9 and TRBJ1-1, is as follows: DSGVTQTPKHLITATGQRVTLRCSPRSGDLSVYWYQQSLDQGLQFLIQYYNGEERAKGNILERFSAQQFPDLHSELNLSSLELGDSALYFCASSVTGGNTEAFFGQGTRLTVV.

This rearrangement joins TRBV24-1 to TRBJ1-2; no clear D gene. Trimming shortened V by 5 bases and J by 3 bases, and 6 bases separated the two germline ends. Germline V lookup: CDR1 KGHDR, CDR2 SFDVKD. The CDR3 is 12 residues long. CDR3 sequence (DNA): TGTGCCACCAGTGGAACGGACTATGGCTACACCTTC. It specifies CATSGTDYGYTF.

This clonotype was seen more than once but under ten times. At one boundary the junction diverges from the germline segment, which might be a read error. The CDR3 coding sequence is TGTGCCAGCAGTGAGGGAGGAGGGAGTAGACCCAACTTC. Translating gives CASSEGGGSRPNF. The V call is TRBV6-1, the J call TRBJ2-5; D is possibly TRBD2 (6 bases). The CDR3 length is 13 residues. Germline CDR1 MNHNS, CDR2 SASEGT.

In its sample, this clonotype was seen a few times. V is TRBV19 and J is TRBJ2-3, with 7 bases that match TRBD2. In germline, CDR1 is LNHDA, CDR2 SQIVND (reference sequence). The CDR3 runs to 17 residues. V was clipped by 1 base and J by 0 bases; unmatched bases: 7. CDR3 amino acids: CASSIGTLATSTDTQYF. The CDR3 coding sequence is TGTGCCAGTAGTATAGGGACACTAGCGACCAGCACAGATACGCAGTATTTT.

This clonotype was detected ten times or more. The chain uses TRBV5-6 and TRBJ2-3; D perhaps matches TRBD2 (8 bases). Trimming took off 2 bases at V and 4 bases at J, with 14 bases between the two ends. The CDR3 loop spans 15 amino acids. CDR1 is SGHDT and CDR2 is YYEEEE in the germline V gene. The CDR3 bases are TGTGCCAGCAGCTTCGGGAGGGGGCGCGCAGATACGCAGTATTTT. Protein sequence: CASSFGRGRADTQYF.

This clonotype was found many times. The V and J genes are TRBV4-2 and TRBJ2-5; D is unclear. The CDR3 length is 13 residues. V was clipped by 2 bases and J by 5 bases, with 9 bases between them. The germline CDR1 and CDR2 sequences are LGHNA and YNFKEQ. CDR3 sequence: CASSQLRTETQYF. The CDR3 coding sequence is TGTGCCAGCAGCCAACTGAGGACCGAGACCCAGTACTTC.

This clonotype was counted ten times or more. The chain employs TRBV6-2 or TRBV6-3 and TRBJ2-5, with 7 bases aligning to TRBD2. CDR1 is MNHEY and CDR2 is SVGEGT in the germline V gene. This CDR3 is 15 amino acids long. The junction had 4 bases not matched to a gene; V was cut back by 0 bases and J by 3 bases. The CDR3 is CASSYSTSGKETQYF. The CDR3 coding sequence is TGTGCCAGCAGTTACTCGACCAGCGGGAAAGAGACCCAGTACTTC.

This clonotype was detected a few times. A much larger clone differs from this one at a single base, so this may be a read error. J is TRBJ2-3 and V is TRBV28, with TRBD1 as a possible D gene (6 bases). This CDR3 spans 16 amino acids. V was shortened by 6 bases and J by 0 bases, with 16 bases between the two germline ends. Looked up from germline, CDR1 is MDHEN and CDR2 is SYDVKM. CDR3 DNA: TGTGCCAGCAGACTCGACCGGACAGAGAGCACAGATACGCAGTATTTT. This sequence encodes CASRLDRTESTDTQYF.

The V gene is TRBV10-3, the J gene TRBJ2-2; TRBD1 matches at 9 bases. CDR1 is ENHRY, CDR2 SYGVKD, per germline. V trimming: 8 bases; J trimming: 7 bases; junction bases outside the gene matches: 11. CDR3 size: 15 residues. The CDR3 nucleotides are TGTGCCATCCAACGGAACACAGGGGGCTTCGGGGAGCTGTTTTTT. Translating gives CAIQRNTGGFGELFF.

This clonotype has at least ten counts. CDR3 nucleotides: TGTGCCAGCAGCTTAGATGGCTACAATGAGCAGTTCTTC. Encoded protein: CASSLDGYNEQFF. This sequence joins TRBV7-8 and TRBJ2-1; the D is unclear. V dropped 1 base and J dropped 3 bases, with 4 bases sitting between them. Germline assignment: CDR1 SGHVS and CDR2 FQNEAQ. The CDR3 is 13 amino acids.

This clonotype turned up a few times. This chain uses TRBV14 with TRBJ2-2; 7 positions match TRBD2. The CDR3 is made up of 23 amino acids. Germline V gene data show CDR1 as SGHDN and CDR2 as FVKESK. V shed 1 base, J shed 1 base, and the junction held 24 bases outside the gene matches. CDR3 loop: CASSQGTKRGLQLPNRNTGELFF. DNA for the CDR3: TGTGCCAGCAGCCAAGGGACTAAGCGGGGCTTGCAACTACCGAACCGGAACACCGGGGAGCTGTTTTTT.

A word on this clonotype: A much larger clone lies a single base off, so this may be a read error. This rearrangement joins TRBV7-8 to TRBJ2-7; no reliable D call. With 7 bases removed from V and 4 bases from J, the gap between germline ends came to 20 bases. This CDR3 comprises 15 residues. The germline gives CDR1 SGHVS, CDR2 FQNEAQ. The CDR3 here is CASIPVAGPGYEQYF. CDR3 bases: TGTGCCAGCATCCCCGTCGCCGGTCCGGGTTACGAGCAGTACTTC.

The CDR3 sequence: CASAAHWDGSSYNSPLHF. DNA of the CDR3: TGTGCCAGCGCCGCCCATTGGGACGGGAGCTCCTATAATTCACCCCTCCACTTT. V is TRBV2 and J is TRBJ1-6; a possible D gene is TRBD1 (5 bases). Germline CDR1 is SNHLY and CDR2 is FYNNEI. The ends were cut back, 8 bases at V and 0 bases at J, with 20 bases in the middle. The CDR3 is 18 residues long.

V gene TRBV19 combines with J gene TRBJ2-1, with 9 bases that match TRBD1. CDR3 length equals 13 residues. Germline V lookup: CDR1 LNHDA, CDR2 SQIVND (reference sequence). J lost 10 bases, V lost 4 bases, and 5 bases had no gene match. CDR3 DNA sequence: TGTGCCAGTAGTAGACAGGGGGATCGCGAGCAGTTCTTC. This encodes CASSRQGDREQFF.

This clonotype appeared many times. Here the CDR3 reads CASSLGVQGGDEQFF. The CDR3 nucleotides read TGTGCCAGCAGTTTAGGGGTTCAGGGGGGCGATGAGCAGTTCTTC. This chain links TRBV28 with TRBJ2-1, with a tentative D call TRBD1 (7 bases). This CDR3 is 15 amino acids long. Germline V CDR1 and CDR2: MDHEN, SYDVKM. V lost 2 bases and J 8 bases, leaving 16 bases between the germline ends.

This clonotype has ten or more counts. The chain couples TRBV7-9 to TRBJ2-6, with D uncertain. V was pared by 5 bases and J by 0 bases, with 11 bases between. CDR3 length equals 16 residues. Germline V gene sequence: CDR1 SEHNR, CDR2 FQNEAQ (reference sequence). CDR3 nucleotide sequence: TGTGCCAGCAGCCTGGCAGGCGTCTCTGGGGCCAACGTCCTGACTTTC. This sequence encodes CASSLAGVSGANVLTF. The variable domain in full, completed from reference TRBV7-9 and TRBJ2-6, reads DTGVSQNPRHKITKRGQNVTFRCDPISEHNRLYWYRQTLGQGPEFLTYFQNEAQLEKSRLLSDRFSAERPKGSFSTLEIQRTEQGDSAMYLCASSLAGVSGANVLTFGAGSRLTVL.

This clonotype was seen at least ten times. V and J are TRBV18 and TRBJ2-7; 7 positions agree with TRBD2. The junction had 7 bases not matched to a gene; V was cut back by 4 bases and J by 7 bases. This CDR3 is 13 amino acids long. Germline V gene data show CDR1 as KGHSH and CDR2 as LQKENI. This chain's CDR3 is CASSLSGYYEQYF. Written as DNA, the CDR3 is TGTGCCAGCTCACTTAGCGGGTACTATGAGCAGTACTTC.